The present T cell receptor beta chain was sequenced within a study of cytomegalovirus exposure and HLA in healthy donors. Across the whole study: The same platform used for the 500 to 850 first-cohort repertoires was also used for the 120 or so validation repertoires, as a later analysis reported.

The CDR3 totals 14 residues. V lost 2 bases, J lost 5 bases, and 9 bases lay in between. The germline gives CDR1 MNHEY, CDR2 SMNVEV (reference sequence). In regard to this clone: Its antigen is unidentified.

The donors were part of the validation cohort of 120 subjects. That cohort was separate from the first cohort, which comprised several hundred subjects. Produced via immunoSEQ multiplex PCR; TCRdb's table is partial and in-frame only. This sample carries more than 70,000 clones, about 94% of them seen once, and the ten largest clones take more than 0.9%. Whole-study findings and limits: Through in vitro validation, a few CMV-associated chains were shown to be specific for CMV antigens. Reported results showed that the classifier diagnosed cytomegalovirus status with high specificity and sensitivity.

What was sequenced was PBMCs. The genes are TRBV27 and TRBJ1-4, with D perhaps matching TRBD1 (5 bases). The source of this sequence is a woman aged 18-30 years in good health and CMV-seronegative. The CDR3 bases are TGTGCCAGCAGTTTACTTGCAGGGAATGAAAAACTGTTTTTT. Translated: CASSLLAGNEKLFF.